This T cell receptor beta chain was captured in a study of identical twins. Study-wide results and limits: Excess sharing between twins was weaker in beta out-of-frame sequences. Out-of-frame TCR alpha sharing in monozygotic twins exceeded recombination model predictions.

With no exceptions, donors were healthy Caucasians. The CDR3 is 14 residues long. Germline CDR1 and CDR2: SGHRS and YFSETQ. Losses at the gene ends were 4 bases for V and 5 bases for J; bases not matched to a gene: 6. Comment on this clonotype: The antigen is unknown.

Template switching supplied a universal primer site; unique molecular identifiers were carried on the cDNA. In TCRdb, the 5' RACE reads were re-called with MiXCR into one record per CDR3 protein. Here the sample spans approximately 530,000 distinct CDR3 sequences, approximately 20% being singletons. Another study also made use of these data, one on yellow fever vaccine responses in identical twins.

The receptor was isolated from a woman between 18 and 29 years old in good health. Sequenced sample: CD4+ T cells sorted from blood. V and J are TRBV5-1 and TRBJ2-5; 9 nucleotides line up with TRBD1. CDR3 in DNA: TGCGCCAGCAGCCGGGGACAGGGTTTGGAGACCCAGTACTTC. Translation: CASSRGQGLETQYF.